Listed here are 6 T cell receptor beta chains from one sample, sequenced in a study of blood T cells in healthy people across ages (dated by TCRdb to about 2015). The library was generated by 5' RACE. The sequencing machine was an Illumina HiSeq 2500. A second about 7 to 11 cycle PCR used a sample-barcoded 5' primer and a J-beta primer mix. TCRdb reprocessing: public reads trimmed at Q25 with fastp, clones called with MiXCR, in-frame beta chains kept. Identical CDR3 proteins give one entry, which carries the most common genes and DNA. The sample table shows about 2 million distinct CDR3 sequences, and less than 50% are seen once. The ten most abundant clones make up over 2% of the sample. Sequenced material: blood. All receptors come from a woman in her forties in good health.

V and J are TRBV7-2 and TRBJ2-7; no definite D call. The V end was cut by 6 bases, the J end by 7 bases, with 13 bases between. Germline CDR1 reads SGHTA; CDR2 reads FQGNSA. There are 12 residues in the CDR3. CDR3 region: CASSSARLEQYF. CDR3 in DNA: TGTGCCAGCAGTTCCGCGCGGCTGGAGCAGTACTTC. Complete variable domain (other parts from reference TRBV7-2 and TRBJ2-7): GAGVSQSPSNKVTEKGKDVELRCDPISGHTALYWYRQSLGQGLEFLIYFQGNSAPDKSGLPSDRFSAERTGGSVSTLTIQRTQQEDSAVYLCASSSARLEQYFGPGTRLTVT.

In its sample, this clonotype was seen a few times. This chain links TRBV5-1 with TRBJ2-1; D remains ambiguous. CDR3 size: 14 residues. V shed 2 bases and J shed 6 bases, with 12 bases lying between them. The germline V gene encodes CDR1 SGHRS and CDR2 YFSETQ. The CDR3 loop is CASSFQGLPNEQFF. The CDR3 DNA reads TGCGCCAGCAGCTTCCAAGGGCTACCCAATGAGCAGTTCTTC.

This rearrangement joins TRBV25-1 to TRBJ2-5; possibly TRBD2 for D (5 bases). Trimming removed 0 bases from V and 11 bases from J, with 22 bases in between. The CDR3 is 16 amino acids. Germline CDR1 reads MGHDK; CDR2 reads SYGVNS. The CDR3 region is CASSEYMSAGVNEQYF. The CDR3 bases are TGTGCCAGCAGTGAATATATGTCGGCCGGGGTGAATGAGCAGTACTTC.

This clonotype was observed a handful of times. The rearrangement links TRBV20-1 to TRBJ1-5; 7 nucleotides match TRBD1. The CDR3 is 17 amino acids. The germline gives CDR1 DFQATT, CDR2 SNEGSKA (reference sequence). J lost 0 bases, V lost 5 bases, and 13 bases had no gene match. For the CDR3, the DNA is TGCAGTGCTTCCAGAAGACAGGGCGATTATAGCAATCAGCCCCAGCATTTT. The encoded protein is CSASRRQGDYSNQPQHF.

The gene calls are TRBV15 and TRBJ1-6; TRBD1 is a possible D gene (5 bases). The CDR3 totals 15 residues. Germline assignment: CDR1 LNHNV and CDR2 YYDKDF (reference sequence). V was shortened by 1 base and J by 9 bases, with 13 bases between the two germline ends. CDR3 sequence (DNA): TGTGCCACCAGCAGAGCGAGGGGTTCGGGTTCACCCCTCCACTTT. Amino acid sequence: CATSRARGSGSPLHF. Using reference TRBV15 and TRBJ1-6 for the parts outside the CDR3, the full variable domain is DAMVIQNPRYQVTQFGKPVTLSCSQTLNHNVMYWYQQKSSQAPKLLFHYYDKDFNNEADTPDNFQSRRPNTSFCFLDIRSPGLGDTAMYLCATSRARGSGSPLHFGNGTRLTVT.

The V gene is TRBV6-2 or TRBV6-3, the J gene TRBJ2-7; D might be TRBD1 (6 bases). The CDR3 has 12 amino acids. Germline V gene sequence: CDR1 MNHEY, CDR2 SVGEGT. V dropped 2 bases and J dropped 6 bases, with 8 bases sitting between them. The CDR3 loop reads CASSYRTAEQYF. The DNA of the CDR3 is TGTGCCAGCAGTTACAGGACAGCCGAGCAGTACTTC.